This is a list of T cell receptor beta chains from one sample in a study of T cell responses to AZD1222 COVID-19 vaccine. Clones were read by immunoSEQ multiplex PCR, and TCRdb kept only the in-frame ones, dropping some. Among fewer than 200,000 clones listed, 70% to 90% were seen once. This sample comprised peripheral blood, obtained on day 0 of AZD1222 vaccination. Receptor source: an adult in good health. The CDR3 runs from the conserved cysteine through the conserved F or W. Fields, in order: V gene, clone size, D gene, J gene, CDR3 DNA, CDR3 protein. D genes are given only for firm matches. Clone size is given for some rows only: seen once, a few or many times, or a class if the clone is expanded.

V: TRBV10-3
size: .
D: .
J: TRBJ2-7
DNA: TGTGCCATCAGTGAGTCTGGGGGCCCACCCTACGAGCAGTACTTC
CDR3: CAISESGGPPYEQYF

V: TRBV7-2
size: .
D: TRBD1
J: TRBJ1-5
DNA: TGTGCCAGCAGCTCAGGGGGGGGAGTCAATCAGCCCCAGCATTTT
CDR3: CASSSGGGVNQPQHF

V: TRBV3-1/TRBV3-2
size: .
D: TRBD1
J: TRBJ1-1
DNA: TGTGCCAGCAGCCGACAGGGGGATACTGAAGCTTTCTTT
CDR3: CASSRQGDTEAFF

V: TRBV6-4
size: .
D: TRBD1
J: TRBJ2-7
DNA: TGTGCCAGCAGCCACACAGGGGGCTACGAGCAGTACTTC
CDR3: CASSHTGGYEQYF

V: TRBV28
size: .
D: TRBD1
J: TRBJ2-1
DNA: TGTGCCAGCAGTTCCGGGACAGCCCTGGGGCACAATGAGCAGTTCTTC
CDR3: CASSSGTALGHNEQFF

V: TRBV7-6
size: .
D: TRBD2
J: TRBJ2-2
DNA: TGTGCCAGCAGCTTAGGCGGGAGGGCCCTCGCCGGGGAGCTGTTTTTT
CDR3: CASSLGGRALAGELFF

V: TRBV7-2
size: .
D: TRBD1
J: TRBJ1-6
DNA: TGTGCCAGCAGCTTAGGTCAGGGGGCAAGCTCACCCCTCCACTTT
CDR3: CASSLGQGASSPLHF

V: TRBV7-8
size: .
D: .
J: TRBJ2-1
DNA: TGTGCCAGCAGCTTGGCGACCATAGACAATGAGCAGTTCTTC
CDR3: CASSLATIDNEQFF

V: TRBV7-9
size: .
D: .
J: TRBJ2-7
DNA: TGTGCCAGCAGCTTACTGGAGGGCTACGAGCAGTACTTC
CDR3: CASSLLEGYEQYF

V: TRBV3-1/TRBV3-2
size: .
D: .
J: TRBJ2-3
DNA: TGTGCCAGCAGCCTCGGTGGGCTGGATACGCAGTATTTT
CDR3: CASSLGGLDTQYF

V: TRBV6-2/TRBV6-3
size: .
D: .
J: TRBJ1-5
DNA: TGTGCCAGCAGTTACTCGAGTTCGCGGCAGAAGATCGTTGGTCAGCCCCAGCATTTT
CDR3: CASSYSSSRQKIVGQPQHF

V: TRBV5-1
size: .
D: TRBD2
J: TRBJ2-3
DNA: TGCGCCAGCAGTTACGGACTAGCAACTGATACGCAGTATTTT
CDR3: CASSYGLATDTQYF

V: TRBV28
size: .
D: TRBD2
J: TRBJ2-3
DNA: TGTGCCAGCAGTCCACAGCGGGGGGGCGGAGCAGATACGCAGTATTTT
CDR3: CASSPQRGGGADTQYF

V: TRBV6-5
size: .
D: TRBD1
J: TRBJ1-4
DNA: TGTGCCAGCAGTTATAGGGGGCGCTTCCCGAATGAAAAACTGTTTTTT
CDR3: CASSYRGRFPNEKLFF

V: TRBV23-1
size: .
D: .
J: TRBJ1-5
DNA: TGCGCCAGCAGTCTTGCAGCCTGGGTTCCGGCTTCCAGCAACAATCAGCCCCAGCATTTT
CDR3: CASSLAAWVPASSNNQPQHF

V: TRBV12-3/TRBV12-4
size: .
D: .
J: TRBJ1-2
DNA: TGTGCCAGCAGTTTAAATGCCGGGGGCTACACCTTC
CDR3: CASSLNAGGYTF

V: TRBV27
size: .
D: .
J: TRBJ1-5
DNA: TGTGCCAGCAGTTTAGGCAGGGACAATGTAAGGCAGCCCCAGCATTTT
CDR3: CASSLGRDNVRQPQHF

V: TRBV4-2
size: .
D: .
J: TRBJ2-6
DNA: TGTGCCAGCAGCCACGGACAGATAATACTCTCCAGCTCTGGGGCCAACGTCCTGACTTTC
CDR3: CASSHGQIILSSSGANVLTF

V: TRBV3-1/TRBV3-2
size: once
D: .
J: TRBJ1-6
DNA: TGTGCCAGCAGCCAAGGTAGTTTAGGTAGCTCCTATAATTCACCCCTCCACTTT
CDR3: CASSQGSLGSSYNSPLHF

V: TRBV24-1
size: .
D: TRBD2
J: TRBJ2-1
DNA: TGTGCCACCAGTGATGAAGGGGCTAGCGGCTCGAATGAGCAGTTCTTC
CDR3: CATSDEGASGSNEQFF

V: TRBV11-2
size: .
D: .
J: TRBJ1-6
DNA: TGTGCCAGCAGCTTAGGCAGGGGTTCACCCCTCCACTTT
CDR3: CASSLGRGSPLHF

V: TRBV7-9
size: .
D: TRBD1
J: TRBJ2-7
DNA: TGTGCCAGCAGCTTAGACAGACAGGGAAAATTCTACGAGCAGTACTTC
CDR3: CASSLDRQGKFYEQYF

V: TRBV5-1
size: .
D: TRBD1
J: TRBJ1-6
DNA: TGCGCCAGCAGCTTGACTGCCCGGGACAGACTTAATTCACCCCTCCACTTT
CDR3: CASSLTARDRLNSPLHF

V: TRBV30
size: .
D: .
J: TRBJ1-2
DNA: TGTGCCTGGAGTGGTAATAACTATGGCTACACCTTC
CDR3: CAWSGNNYGYTF

V: TRBV5-4
size: .
D: TRBD1
J: TRBJ2-3
DNA: TGTGCCAGCAGCCTGGGACAGGGGAGAACAGATACGCAGTATTTT
CDR3: CASSLGQGRTDTQYF

V: TRBV6-1
size: .
D: .
J: TRBJ1-5
DNA: TGTGCCAGCAGTGAAGGGGTTCGGGCAGGGTTAAATCAGCCCCAGCATTTT
CDR3: CASSEGVRAGLNQPQHF

V: TRBV18
size: few
D: TRBD1
J: TRBJ1-4
DNA: TGTGCCAGCTCACCCAGACAGGGTGGGGGAGAAAAACTGTTTTTT
CDR3: CASSPRQGGGEKLFF

V: TRBV9
size: .
D: TRBD1
J: TRBJ1-3
DNA: TGTGCCAGCAGCGAGGGACAGGGTTCTACTGGAAACACCATATATTTT
CDR3: CASSEGQGSTGNTIYF

V: TRBV12-3/TRBV12-4
size: .
D: TRBD1
J: TRBJ1-1
DNA: TGTGCCAGCACCTTAGGGGGCCACACTGAAGCTTTCTTT
CDR3: CASTLGGHTEAFF

V: TRBV18
size: .
D: .
J: TRBJ1-5
DNA: TGTGCCAGCTCACCTAACGACAGGAGCAATCAGCCCCAGCATTTT
CDR3: CASSPNDRSNQPQHF

V: TRBV7-9
size: few
D: .
J: TRBJ1-6
DNA: TGTGCCAGCAGCTCAGAGGGGGGGAGCTCCTATAATTCACCCCTCCACTTT
CDR3: CASSSEGGSSYNSPLHF

V: TRBV10-3
size: .
D: .
J: TRBJ2-3
DNA: TGTGCCATAGGAGACCCGGGCACAGATACGCAGTATTTT
CDR3: CAIGDPGTDTQYF

V: TRBV3-1/TRBV3-2
size: .
D: TRBD2
J: TRBJ2-2
DNA: TGTGCCAGCAGCTTCGACGGATGGAGCGGGAGGAACACCGGGGAGCTGTTTTTT
CDR3: CASSFDGWSGRNTGELFF

V: TRBV9
size: .
D: TRBD2
J: TRBJ2-2
DNA: TGTGCCAGCAGCGGGACTAGCGATAACACCGGGGAGCTGTTTTTT
CDR3: CASSGTSDNTGELFF

V: TRBV3-1/TRBV3-2
size: .
D: .
J: TRBJ1-4
DNA: TGTGCCAGCAGCCAAGATTTGGGGAGGGGAAATGAAAAACTGTTTTTT
CDR3: CASSQDLGRGNEKLFF

V: TRBV24-1
size: .
D: TRBD1
J: TRBJ1-2
DNA: TGTGCCACCAGCTACCCCCTACAGGGGAGGTATGGCTACACCTTC
CDR3: CATSYPLQGRYGYTF

V: TRBV7-2
size: .
D: TRBD2
J: TRBJ2-1
DNA: TGTGCCAGCAGGCTAGCGGGAGTATTTGAGCAGTTCTTC
CDR3: CASRLAGVFEQFF

V: TRBV19
size: .
D: TRBD1
J: TRBJ2-6
DNA: TGTGCCAGTAGTATATCCGGGACAGGGAGCTCTGGGGCCAACGTCCTGACTTTC
CDR3: CASSISGTGSSGANVLTF

V: TRBV2
size: .
D: .
J: TRBJ2-7
DNA: TGTGCCAGCCCTAATCCCGCGGGCGAGCAGTACTTC
CDR3: CASPNPAGEQYF

V: TRBV19
size: once
D: .
J: TRBJ1-6
DNA: TGTGCCAGTAGTATTCAACCGGGCTCCGCTTCACCCCTCCACTTT
CDR3: CASSIQPGSASPLHF

V: TRBV7-2
size: once
D: .
J: TRBJ2-7
DNA: TGTGCCAGCAGCTCCGGGGCCCACTACGAGCAGTACTTC
CDR3: CASSSGAHYEQYF

V: TRBV28
size: .
D: .
J: TRBJ2-7
DNA: TGTGCCAGCAGTTTATCGGGGTTGTCAGGGGCACCTTACGAGCAGTACTTC
CDR3: CASSLSGLSGAPYEQYF

V: TRBV4-1
size: .
D: TRBD2
J: TRBJ2-5
DNA: TGCGCCAGCAGCCCCCTAAACGGGAGGTCCCAAGAGACCCAGTACTTC
CDR3: CASSPLNGRSQETQYF

V: TRBV6-5
size: .
D: .
J: TRBJ2-3
DNA: TGTGCCAGCAGGGGTAGTGGGTCAGATACGCAGTATTTT
CDR3: CASRGSGSDTQYF

V: TRBV3-1/TRBV3-2
size: .
D: .
J: TRBJ1-2
DNA: TGTGCCAGCAGCCAAGGGGGGAACTATGGCTACACCTTC
CDR3: CASSQGGNYGYTF

V: TRBV7-2
size: .
D: .
J: TRBJ2-5
DNA: TGTGCCAGCAGCCCAGGGCCCGAAGTTGAGACCCAGTACTTC
CDR3: CASSPGPEVETQYF

V: TRBV11-2
size: .
D: .
J: TRBJ1-6
DNA: TGTGCCAGCAGTCCAGTTACAGTTAATAATTCACCCCTCCACTTT
CDR3: CASSPVTVNNSPLHF

V: TRBV23-1
size: .
D: .
J: TRBJ2-1
DNA: TGCGCCAGCAGACCGACCAAAGGAGGGGGGCTCGCCCTTTGCTACAATGAGCAGTTCTTC
CDR3: CASRPTKGGGLALCYNEQFF

V: TRBV10-3
size: .
D: .
J: TRBJ1-5
DNA: TGTGCCATCAGTGATAGGGACAATCAGCCCCAGCATTTT
CDR3: CAISDRDNQPQHF

V: TRBV7-9
size: .
D: .
J: TRBJ2-6
DNA: TGTGCCAGCAGCTCCACCCGCGGGTTGGGGTCAGGGGCCAACGTCCTGACTTTC
CDR3: CASSSTRGLGSGANVLTF

V: TRBV12-3/TRBV12-4
size: .
D: .
J: TRBJ1-1
DNA: TGTGCCAGCAGTTTTCAATCCCGTCCTGAAGCTTTCTTT
CDR3: CASSFQSRPEAFF

V: TRBV6-6
size: .
D: .
J: TRBJ1-1
DNA: TGTGCCAGCAGTTACACGGGGGCAGGAGCTTTCTTT
CDR3: CASSYTGAGAFF